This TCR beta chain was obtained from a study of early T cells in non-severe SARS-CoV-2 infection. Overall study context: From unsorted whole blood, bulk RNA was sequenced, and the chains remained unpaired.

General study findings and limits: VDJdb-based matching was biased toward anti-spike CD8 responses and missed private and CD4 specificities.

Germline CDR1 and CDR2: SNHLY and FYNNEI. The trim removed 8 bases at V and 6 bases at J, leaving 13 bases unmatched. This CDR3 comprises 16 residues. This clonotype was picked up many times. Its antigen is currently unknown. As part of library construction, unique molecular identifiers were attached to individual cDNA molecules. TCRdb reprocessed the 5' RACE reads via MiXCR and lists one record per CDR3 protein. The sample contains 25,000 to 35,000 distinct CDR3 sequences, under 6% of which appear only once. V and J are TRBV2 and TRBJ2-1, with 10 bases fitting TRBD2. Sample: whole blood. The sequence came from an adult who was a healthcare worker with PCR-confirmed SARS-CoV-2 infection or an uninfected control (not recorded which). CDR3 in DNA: TGTGCCAGCCTTAACCTTCTAGCGGGAGTTCGCAATGAGCAGTTCTTC. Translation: CASLNLLAGVRNEQFF.